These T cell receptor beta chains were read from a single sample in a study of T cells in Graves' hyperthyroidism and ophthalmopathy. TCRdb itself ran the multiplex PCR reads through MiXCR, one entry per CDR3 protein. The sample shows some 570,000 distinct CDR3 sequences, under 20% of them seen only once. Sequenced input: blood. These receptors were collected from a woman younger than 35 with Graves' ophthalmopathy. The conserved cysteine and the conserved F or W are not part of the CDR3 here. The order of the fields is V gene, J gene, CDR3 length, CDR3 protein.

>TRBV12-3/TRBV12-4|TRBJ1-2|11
ASRMRELDGYT
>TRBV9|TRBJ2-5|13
ASSPGGGAQETQC
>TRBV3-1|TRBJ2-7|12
ASSQWDRTYEQY
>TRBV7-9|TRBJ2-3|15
ASSFYPGGASTDTQY
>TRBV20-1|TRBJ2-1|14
SARDLGGGLYNEQF
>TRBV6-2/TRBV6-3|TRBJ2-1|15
ASSRGIGGSSYNEQF
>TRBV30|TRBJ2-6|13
AWIKGSSGANVLT
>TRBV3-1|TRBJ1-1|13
ASSRPDRGHNGAF
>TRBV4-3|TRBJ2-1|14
ASSRVGQGPGNEQF
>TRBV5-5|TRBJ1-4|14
ASSLAGEGFNEKLF
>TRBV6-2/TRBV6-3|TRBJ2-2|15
ASSRGTSGGGTGELF
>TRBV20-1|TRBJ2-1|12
SAIHGSSYNEQF
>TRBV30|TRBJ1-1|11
AWSLGGQVEAF
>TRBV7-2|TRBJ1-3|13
ASSLLQSSGNTIY
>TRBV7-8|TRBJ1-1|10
ASSPTRTEAF
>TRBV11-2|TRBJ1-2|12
ASRQGGKFYGYT
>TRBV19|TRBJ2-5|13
ASSIRRGAQEAQY
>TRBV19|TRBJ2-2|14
ASTTTGTANTGELF
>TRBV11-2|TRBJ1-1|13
ASSLDVQENTEAF
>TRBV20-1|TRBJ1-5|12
SARGTGSIKPQH
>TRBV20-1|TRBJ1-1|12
SARGRGFFTEAF
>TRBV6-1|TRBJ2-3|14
ASSTVQGQVADTQY
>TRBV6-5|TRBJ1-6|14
ASSSRQGSNNSPLH
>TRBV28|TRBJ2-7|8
ASSPLGQY
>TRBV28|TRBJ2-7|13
ASSLRGFSSYEQY
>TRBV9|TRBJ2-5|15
ASSVGGGGRLGETQY
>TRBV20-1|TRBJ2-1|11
SAWVAGSREQF
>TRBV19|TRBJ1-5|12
ASKGQDSNQPQH
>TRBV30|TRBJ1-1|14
AWAEDRGHMNTEAF
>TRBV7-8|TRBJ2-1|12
AAGRSVATNEQF
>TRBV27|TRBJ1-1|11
ASKTGAITEAF
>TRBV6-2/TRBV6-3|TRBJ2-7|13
ASSYPVEGPYEQY
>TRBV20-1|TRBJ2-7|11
SARTSGTHEQY
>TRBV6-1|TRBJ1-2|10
ASSSRDYGYT
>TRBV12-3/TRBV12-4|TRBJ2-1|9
ASRNGDEQF
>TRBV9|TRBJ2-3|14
ASSDRLAGGTDTQY
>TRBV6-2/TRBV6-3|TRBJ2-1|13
ASTPLGREWNEQF
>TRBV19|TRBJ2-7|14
ASRPGPGQGSGEQY
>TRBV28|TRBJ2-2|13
ASSFFVGDTGELF
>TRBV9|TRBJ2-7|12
ASSTRQGWNEQY
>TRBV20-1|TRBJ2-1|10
SACRTAGEQF
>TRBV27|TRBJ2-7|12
ASSPLEGAREQY
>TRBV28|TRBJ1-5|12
ASRTQPRNQPQH
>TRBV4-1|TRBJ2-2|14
ASSQDGATYTGELF
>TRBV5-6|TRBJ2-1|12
ASSLAGVVNEQF
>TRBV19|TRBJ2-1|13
ASSTSSGPYNEQF
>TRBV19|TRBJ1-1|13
ASSIHGQVMTEAF
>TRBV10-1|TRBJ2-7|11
ASGTATPGEQY
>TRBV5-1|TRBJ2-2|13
ASSLRTGNTGELL